This TCR beta chain was documented in a study of regulatory T cells in long-lasting Graves disease. This clonotype was observed many times. Specified time point: newly diagnosed GD, antithyroid drugs for less than 3 months. There was RNA extracted from PBMCs, and the TCR library was made from it. This CDR3 is built from 17 residues. V was cut by 1 base and J by 0 bases, with 13 bases left in between. Germline CDR1 and CDR2: KGHDR and SFDVKD. With iRepertoire HTBI primers and Arm-PCR of CDR3 regions, TCR beta libraries were built. Each CDR3 protein is one row after TCRdb ran MiXCR on the multiplex PCR reads. The data contain about 540,000 distinct CDR3 sequences, roughly 14% of them singletons. These same data were also listed under a study on T cells in Graves' hyperthyroidism and ophthalmopathy. That source notes: Clinicians diagnosed patients from clinical symptoms, serum thyroxine and TRAb, thyroid ultrasound and orbital computed tomography. Among thyroid clonotypes expanded above 0.001, most also appeared in blood. The model's output predicted ophthalmopathy at a median of 6.5 months prior to onset.

The sample here was peripheral blood mononuclear cells (PBMCs), taken at new diagnosis, from a patient treated with antithyroid drugs. The rearrangement links TRBV24-1 to TRBJ2-3; a possible D gene is TRBD1 (6 bases). The receptor comes from a man aged 30 to 39 with Graves disease. The CDR3 sequence: CATSDFGQPGSTDTQYF. The CDR3 nucleotides are TGTGCCACCAGTGATTTCGGACAGCCCGGGAGCACAGATACGCAGTATTTT.